Included here is one T cell receptor (beta chain) sequence, with context. The data belong to a study of blood T cell repertoires in COVID-19. Study background: The United States, Italy and Spain supplied acute and convalescent COVID-19 samples. T cells, B-cell-depleted T cells, or PBMCs provided the cDNA or gDNA that served as material.

This CDR3 has 13 amino acids. V dropped 8 bases and J dropped 3 bases, with 11 bases sitting between them. In germline, CDR1 is LNHNV, CDR2 YYDKDF (reference sequence). In the source study's methods: From reference gene primer amplification, estimates of nucleated cell counts were derived. Sequencing was performed with immunoSEQ multiplex PCR; in TCRdb, only in-frame clones are kept and a portion is missing. That table gives V, J and clone size, and the DNA gave D and trimming. The data show more than 150,000 clones, 70% to 85% seen once. The V call is TRBV15, the J call TRBJ1-5; a weak D match, TRBD1 (6 bases). The material sequenced was peripheral blood. The clonotype was recovered from a woman aged 25 to 39 with acute or convalescent COVID-19. The DNA for the CDR3 is TGTGCCACCGCTAGGGGGTCCAATCAGCCCCAGCATTTT. It encodes CATARGSNQPQHF.